This T cell receptor beta chain was recorded in a study of blood T cell repertoires in COVID-19. Across the whole study: The analysed material was cDNA or gDNA that came from T cells, B-cell-depleted T cells, or PBMCs.

This CDR3 has 17 amino acids. The germline CDR1 and CDR2 sequences are SGDLS and YYNGEE. V lost 4 bases to trimming and J lost 6 bases, with 23 bases between them. Clones were sequenced by immunoSEQ multiplex PCR, and TCRdb holds only the in-frame ones, with some missing. The data contain more than 300,000 clones, around 91% of them singletons. The V gene is TRBV9, the J gene TRBJ1-3; weak D call: TRBD1 (6 bases). Sequencing was performed on peripheral blood. The TCR originated in a woman under 30 who had recovered from COVID-19. The CDR3 is CASSHFPSSTGINTIYF. The CDR3 DNA reads TGTGCCAGCAGCCATTTCCCCTCTAGCACAGGGATAAACACCATATATTTT. Full variable domain (missing parts from reference TRBV9 and TRBJ1-3): DSGVTQTPKHLITATGQRVTLRCSPRSGDLSVYWYQQSLDQGLQFLIQYYNGEERAKGNILERFSAQQFPDLHSELNLSSLELGDSALYFCASSHFPSSTGINTIYFGEGSWLTVV.